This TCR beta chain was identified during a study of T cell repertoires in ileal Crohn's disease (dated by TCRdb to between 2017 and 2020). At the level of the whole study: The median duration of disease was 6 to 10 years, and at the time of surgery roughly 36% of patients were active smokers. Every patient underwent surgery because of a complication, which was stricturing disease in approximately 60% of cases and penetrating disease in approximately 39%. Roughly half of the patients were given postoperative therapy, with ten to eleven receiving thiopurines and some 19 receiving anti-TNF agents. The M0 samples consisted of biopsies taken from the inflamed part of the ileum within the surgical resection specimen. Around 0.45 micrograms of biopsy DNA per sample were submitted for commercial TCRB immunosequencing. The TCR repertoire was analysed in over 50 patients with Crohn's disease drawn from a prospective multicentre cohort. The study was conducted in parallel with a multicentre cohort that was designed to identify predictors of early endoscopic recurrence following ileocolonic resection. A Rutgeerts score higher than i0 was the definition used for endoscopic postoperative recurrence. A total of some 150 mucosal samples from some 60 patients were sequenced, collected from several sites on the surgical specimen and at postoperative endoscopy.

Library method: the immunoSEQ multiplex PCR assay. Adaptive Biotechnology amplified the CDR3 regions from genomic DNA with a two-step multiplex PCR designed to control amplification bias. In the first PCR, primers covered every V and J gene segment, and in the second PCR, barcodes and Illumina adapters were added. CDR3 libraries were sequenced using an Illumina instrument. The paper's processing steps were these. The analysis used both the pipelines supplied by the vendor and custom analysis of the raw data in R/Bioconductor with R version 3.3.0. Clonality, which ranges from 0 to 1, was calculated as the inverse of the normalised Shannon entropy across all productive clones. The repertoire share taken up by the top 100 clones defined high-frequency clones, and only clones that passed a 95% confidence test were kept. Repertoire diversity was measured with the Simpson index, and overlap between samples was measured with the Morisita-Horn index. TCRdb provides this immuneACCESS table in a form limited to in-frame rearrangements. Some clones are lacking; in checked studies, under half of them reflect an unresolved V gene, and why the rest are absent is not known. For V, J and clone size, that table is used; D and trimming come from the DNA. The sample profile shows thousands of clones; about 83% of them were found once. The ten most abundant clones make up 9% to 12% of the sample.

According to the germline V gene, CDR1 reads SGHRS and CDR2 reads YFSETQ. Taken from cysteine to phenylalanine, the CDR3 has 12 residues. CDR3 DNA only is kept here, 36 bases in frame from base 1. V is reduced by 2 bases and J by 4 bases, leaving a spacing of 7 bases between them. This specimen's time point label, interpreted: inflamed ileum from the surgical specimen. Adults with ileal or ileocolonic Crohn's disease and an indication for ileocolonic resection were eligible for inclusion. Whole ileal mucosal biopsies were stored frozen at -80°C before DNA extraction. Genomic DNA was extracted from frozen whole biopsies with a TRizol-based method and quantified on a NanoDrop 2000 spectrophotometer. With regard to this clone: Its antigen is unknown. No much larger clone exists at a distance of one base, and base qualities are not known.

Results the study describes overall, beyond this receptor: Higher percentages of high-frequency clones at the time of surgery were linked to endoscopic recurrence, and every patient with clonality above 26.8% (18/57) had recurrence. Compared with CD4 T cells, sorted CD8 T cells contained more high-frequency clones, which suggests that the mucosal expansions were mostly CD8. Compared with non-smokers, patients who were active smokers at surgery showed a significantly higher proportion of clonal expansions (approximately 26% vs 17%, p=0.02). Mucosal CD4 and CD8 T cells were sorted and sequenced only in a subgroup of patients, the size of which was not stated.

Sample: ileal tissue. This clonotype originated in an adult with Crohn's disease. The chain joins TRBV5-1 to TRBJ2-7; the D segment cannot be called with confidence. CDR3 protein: CASSFNLYEQYF. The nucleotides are TGCGCCAGCAGCTTCAATCTTTACGAGCAGTACTTC.